The T cell receptor beta chain under discussion was sequenced for a study of CD8+CD57+ T cells in acquired aplastic anemia. Across the study: Recorded DNA amounts for sorted CD4+ and CD8+ cells had an average of 3.2 ug. Average CD4+ read depth in healthy donors was 11 million or so reads.

Whole-study results and caveats: Overlap between patients and controls comprised about 28 CD8+ CDR3 sequences. Between the patient and control groups, CD8+ Simpson's diversity did not differ significantly.

About this clonotype: Antigen unknown. Since a much larger clone is just one base distant, this may be a read error.

Per germline, CDR1 SGDLS and CDR2 YYNGEE. CDR3 length equals 13 residues. Deletions cut 3 bases from V and 8 bases from J, with 13 bases between. It was genomic DNA that served as the template for profiling TCR beta VDJ and CDR3. In TCRdb, the reads were re-called with MiXCR into one record per CDR3 protein. This table holds around 170,000 distinct CDR3 sequences, less than 55% found once. Material for sequencing was sorted CD4+, CD8+, or CD8+CD57+ T cells (not recorded which) from PBMCs. This chain connects TRBV9 to TRBJ2-3; D remains ambiguous. This TCR was recovered from a human donor in good health. The CDR3 loop reads CASSGTPRGTQYF. CDR3 nucleotides: TGTGCCAGCAGCGGGACCCCTAGAGGTACGCAGTATTTT.